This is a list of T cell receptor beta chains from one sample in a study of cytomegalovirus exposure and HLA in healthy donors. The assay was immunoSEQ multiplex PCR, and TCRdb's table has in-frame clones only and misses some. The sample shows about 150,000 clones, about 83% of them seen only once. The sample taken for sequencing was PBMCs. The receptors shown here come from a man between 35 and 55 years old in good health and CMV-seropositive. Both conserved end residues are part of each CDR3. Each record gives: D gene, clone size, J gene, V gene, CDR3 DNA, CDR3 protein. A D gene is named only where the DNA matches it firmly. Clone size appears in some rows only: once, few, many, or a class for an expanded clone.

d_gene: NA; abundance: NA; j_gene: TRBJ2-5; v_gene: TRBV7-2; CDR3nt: TGTGCCAGCAGCTCCGCCCCCGGTACGGGAGAGACCCAGTACTTC; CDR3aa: CASSSAPGTGETQYF
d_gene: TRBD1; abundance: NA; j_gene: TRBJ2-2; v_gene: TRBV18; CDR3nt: TGTGCCAGCTCACCACCGGGACAGGGGGCCACCGGGGAGCTGTTTTTT; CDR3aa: CASSPPGQGATGELFF
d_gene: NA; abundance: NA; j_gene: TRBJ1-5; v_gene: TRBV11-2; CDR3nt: TGTGCCAGCAGCTTCACTAATATTGCGGGGGGAAGCCAGCCCCAGCATTTT; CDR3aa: CASSFTNIAGGSQPQHF
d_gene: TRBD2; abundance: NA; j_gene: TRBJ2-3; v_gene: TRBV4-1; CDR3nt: TGCGCCAGCAGCCAAGATGGGGGAGGGACAGATACGCAGTATTTT; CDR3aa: CASSQDGGGTDTQYF
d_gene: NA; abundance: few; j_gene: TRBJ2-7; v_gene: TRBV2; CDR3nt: TGTGCCAGCCGGTGGGGCCCCATGGGGGAGCAGTACTTC; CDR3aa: CASRWGPMGEQYF
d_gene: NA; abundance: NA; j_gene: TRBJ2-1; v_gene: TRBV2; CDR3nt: TGTGCCAGCAGTCTCGGTCTAGGTGTATACAATGAGCAGTTCTTC; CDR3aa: CASSLGLGVYNEQFF
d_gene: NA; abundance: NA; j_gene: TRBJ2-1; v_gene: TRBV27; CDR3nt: TGTGCCAGCAGTTTGGGGCTTAGCGGTAATGAGCAGTTCTTC; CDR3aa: CASSLGLSGNEQFF
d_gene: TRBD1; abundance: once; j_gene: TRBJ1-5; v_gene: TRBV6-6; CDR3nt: TGTGCCAGCAGTCCTGACAGGGCCCCTCAGCCCCAGCATTTT; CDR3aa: CASSPDRAPQPQHF
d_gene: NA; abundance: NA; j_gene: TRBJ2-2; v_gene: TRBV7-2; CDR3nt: TGTGCCAGCAGCCGCCTCAGGGCCGCGAACACCGGGGAGCTGTTTTTT; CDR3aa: CASSRLRAANTGELFF
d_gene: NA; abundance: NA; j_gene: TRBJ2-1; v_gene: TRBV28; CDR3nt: NA; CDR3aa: CASSLSAPVGQGALKFF
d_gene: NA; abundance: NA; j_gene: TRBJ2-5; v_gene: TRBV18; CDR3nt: TGTGCCAGCTTACAGAATACCCAGGAGACCCAGTACTTC; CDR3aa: CASLQNTQETQYF
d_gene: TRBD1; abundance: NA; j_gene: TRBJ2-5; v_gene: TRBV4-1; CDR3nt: TGCGCCAGCAGCCAAGTCCTCGACAGGGTACAGACCCAGTACTTC; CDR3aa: CASSQVLDRVQTQYF
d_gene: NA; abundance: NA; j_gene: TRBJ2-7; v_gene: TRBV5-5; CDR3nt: TGTGCCAGCAGCTTGGCGGTGAGCCCTGGCTACGAGCAGTACTTC; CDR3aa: CASSLAVSPGYEQYF
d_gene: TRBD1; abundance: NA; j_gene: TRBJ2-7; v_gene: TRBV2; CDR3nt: TGTGCCAGCAGTGGACAGGGGGTACGCTCCTACGAGCAGTACTTC; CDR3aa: CASSGQGVRSYEQYF
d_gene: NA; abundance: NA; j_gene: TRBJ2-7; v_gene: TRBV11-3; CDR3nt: TGTGCCAGCCTCCCAGGGCAAATGGCCTACGAGCAGTACTTC; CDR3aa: CASLPGQMAYEQYF
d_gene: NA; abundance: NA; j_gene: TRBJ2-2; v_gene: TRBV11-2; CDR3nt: TGTGCCAGCAGCTTTAGTCCGATCTACGGGGAGCTGTTTTTT; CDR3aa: CASSFSPIYGELFF
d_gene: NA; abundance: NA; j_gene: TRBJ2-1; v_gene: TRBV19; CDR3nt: TGTGCCAGTAGTATTCAGGACTTTAACAATGAGCAGTTCTTC; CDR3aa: CASSIQDFNNEQFF
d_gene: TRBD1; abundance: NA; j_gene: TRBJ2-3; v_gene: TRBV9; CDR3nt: TGTGCCAGCAGCACGAGTGGGACAGCCCGACCGGATACGCAGTATTTT; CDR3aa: CASSTSGTARPDTQYF
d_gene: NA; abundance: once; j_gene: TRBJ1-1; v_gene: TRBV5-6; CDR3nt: TGTGCCAGCAGCTTTGGACAGCTGAACACTGAAGCTTTCTTT; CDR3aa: CASSFGQLNTEAFF
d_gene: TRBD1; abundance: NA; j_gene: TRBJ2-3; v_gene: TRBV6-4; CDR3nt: TGTGCCAGCAGTCGGACAGGGGGCACCGGTGGCACAGATACGCAGTATTTT; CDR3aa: CASSRTGGTGGTDTQYF
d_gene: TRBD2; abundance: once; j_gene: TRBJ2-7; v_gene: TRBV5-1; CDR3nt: TGCGCCAGCAGCTCCGGGACTAGCGGCTTTACCTACGAGCAGTACTTC; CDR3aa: CASSSGTSGFTYEQYF
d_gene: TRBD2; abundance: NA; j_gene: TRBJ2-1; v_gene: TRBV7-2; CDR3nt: TGTGCCAGCAGCTTACCGTCGGGAGGCCTTAGAGAGCAGTTCTTC; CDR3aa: CASSLPSGGLREQFF
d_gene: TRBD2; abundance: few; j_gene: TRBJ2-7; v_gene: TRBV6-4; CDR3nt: TGTGCCAGCAGTGACACCCGAACTAGCGGGGCCTACGAGCAGTACTTC; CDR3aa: CASSDTRTSGAYEQYF
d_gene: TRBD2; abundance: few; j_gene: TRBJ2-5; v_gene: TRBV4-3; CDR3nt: TGCGCCAGCAGCCAAGGCCCCTCTAGCGGTCAAGAGACCCAGTACTTC; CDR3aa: CASSQGPSSGQETQYF
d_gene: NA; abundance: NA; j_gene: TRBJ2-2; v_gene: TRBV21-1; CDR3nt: TGTGCCAGCACCGACAGCCACAGATACACCGGGGAGCTGTTTTTT; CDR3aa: CASTDSHRYTGELFF
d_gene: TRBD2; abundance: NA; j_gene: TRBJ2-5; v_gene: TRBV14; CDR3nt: TGTGCCAGCAGCCAGCTGCGGGGGGAGACCCAGTACTTC; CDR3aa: CASSQLRGETQYF
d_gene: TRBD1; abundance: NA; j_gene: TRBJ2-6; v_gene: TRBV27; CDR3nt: TGTGCCAGCAGTCTGACAGGGGGCGCGGTTGGGGCCAACGTCCTGACTTTC; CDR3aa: CASSLTGGAVGANVLTF
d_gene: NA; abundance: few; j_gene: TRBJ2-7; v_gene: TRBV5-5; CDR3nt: TGTGCCAGCGCCTGGAGTCCCTCCTACGAGCAGTACTTC; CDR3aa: CASAWSPSYEQYF
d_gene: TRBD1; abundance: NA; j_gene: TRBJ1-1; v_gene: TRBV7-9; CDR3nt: TGTGCCAGCAGCTGGGACAGTAACACTGAAGCTTTCTTT; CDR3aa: CASSWDSNTEAFF